This T cell receptor (beta chain) is drawn from a study of cytomegalovirus exposure and HLA in healthy donors. Study results and limitations: A later analysis by the authors found several of the most significant clusters apparently linked to common viral pathogens.

Use of 60 Vbeta and 13 Jbeta primers characterized the PCR. Profiled with immunoSEQ multiplex PCR; TCRdb holds only in-frame clones, not every one. The sample holds more than 95,000 clones, about four fifths seen once. Germline V gives CDR1 MDHEN, CDR2 SYDVKM. The CDR3 is made up of 9 amino acids. About this clone: As yet, its antigen is unknown. Mismatch with germline at one junction end may stem from a read error.

Sequenced sample: PBMCs. The source is a woman in her 30s in good health and CMV-seronegative. The V gene is TRBV28, the J gene TRBJ1-2; D uncertain. The CDR3 DNA is TGTGCCAGCAGTCCCCCCGTGTCCTTC. Translating it yields CASSPPVSF.